This T cell receptor (beta chain) derives from a study of OX40 agonist ivuxolimab in advanced cancers. Study at large: Patients were given ivuxolimab, an antibody that agonizes OX40 (CD134). Points from the study as a whole: Expanded clones were, on average, more numerous among CD8+ T cells than CD4+. Dose levels from 0.1 to 3.0 mg/kg saw CD4+ and CD8+ blood T cells expand clonally by week 6.

Regarding this clone: Antigen: not known.

Profiling relied on immunoSEQ multiplex PCR, and the TCRdb table lists in-frame clones only, not all of them. The table includes about 62,000 clones, roughly 80% detected once. The germline V and J ends were trimmed by 7 bases and 0 bases, with 21 bases remaining between them. This CDR3 is built from 17 residues. The germline CDR1 and CDR2 sequences are MDHEN and SYDVKM. The clonotype comes from an adult with an advanced solid tumor such as melanoma, head and neck, liver or kidney cancer. This rearrangement joins TRBV28 to TRBJ2-5; weak D call: TRBD2 (6 bases). Sequencing used CD4+ or CD8+ T cells sorted from blood, obtained in a trial of the OX40 agonist ivuxolimab. In DNA form, the CDR3 reads TGTGCCAGCACTCCCAGCCCCGGGGGAGGCCACCAAGAGACCCAGTACTTC. As protein: CASTPSPGGGHQETQYF.